Each of the 15 T cell receptor beta chains below was sequenced from the same sample in a study of T cells in Graves' hyperthyroidism and ophthalmopathy (dated by TCRdb to 2018 to 2020). The library was built by means of multiplex PCR. Sequencing used an Illumina HiSeq 2000. The TCR beta CDR3 regions were amplified from the RNA transcripts. A first-round RT-PCR of the TCR CDR3 used the HTBI primer set with the Qiagen OneStep RT-PCR kit. Using fastp trimming at Q25 and MiXCR clonotype assembly, TCRdb reanalyzed the public sequencing data and kept in-frame beta chains. Rows merge per CDR3 protein into single entries with the most common DNA and genes. For this sample there are about 640,000 distinct CDR3 sequences; under 25% appear just once. The ten most abundant clones make up around a third of the sample. The sequenced sample consisted of blood. These receptors were collected from a man younger than 45 with Graves' ophthalmopathy.

With regard to this clonotype: A read error may explain this, as a much larger clone is one base away. This chain joins TRBV6-1 and TRBJ1-1; D ambiguous. The CDR3 has 14 residues. Germline values: CDR1 MNHNS, CDR2 SASEGT. The CDR3 DNA sequence: TGTGCCAGCAGGCAGACCCCCATGAACACTGAAGCTCTCTTT. Residues: CASRQTPMNTEALF.

This chain joins TRBV28 and TRBJ2-2, with a possible D match to TRBD2 (6 bases). Trimming removed 10 bases from V and 5 bases from J, with 14 bases in between. CDR1 is MDHEN, CDR2 SYDVKM, per germline. The CDR3 length is 13 residues. CDR3 sequence (DNA): TGTGCCATTAACCTGGGGAGGACCGGGGAGCTGTTTTTT. This translates into CAINLGRTGELFF.

This clonotype was counted only a few times. The gene calls are TRBV6-6 and TRBJ2-7, with 10 bases aligning to TRBD2. This CDR3 is built from 17 residues. Germline CDR1 reads MNHNY; CDR2 reads SVGAGI (reference sequence). V lost 0 bases, J lost 2 bases, and 7 bases stayed unmatched. DNA of the CDR3: TGTGCCAGCAGTTACTCCCACCTAGCGGGAGTAACCTACGAGCAGTACTTC. Amino acid sequence: CASSYSHLAGVTYEQYF.

The J gene is TRBJ1-4, the V gene TRBV7-9; 9 bases are shared with TRBD1. The CDR3 runs 16 residues. V lost 5 bases to trimming and J lost 4 bases; unmatched junction nucleotides: 8. Germline CDR1 and CDR2: SEHNR and FQNEAQ (reference sequence). The CDR3 bases are TGTGCCAGCAGCCGCGACGGGACAGGGAGTAATGAAAAACTGTTTTTT. Its protein is CASSRDGTGSNEKLFF.

The rearrangement joins TRBV7-8 to TRBJ1-5, with no clear D. Germline V gene data show CDR1 as SGHVS and CDR2 as FQNEAQ. The CDR3 extends over 13 amino acids. V gave up 1 base and J gave up 9 bases, with 10 bases separating them. CDR3 sequence: CASSLVKEGPQHF. The CDR3 DNA sequence: TGTGCCAGCAGCTTAGTAAAAGAGGGGCCCCAGCATTTT.

This clonotype was counted ten times or more. The J gene is TRBJ2-1, the V gene TRBV5-1, with 10 bases lining up with TRBD2. Germline values: CDR1 SGHRS, CDR2 YFSETQ. This CDR3 comprises 16 residues. Trimming removed 1 base from V and 8 bases from J; junction bases left unmatched: 9. DNA of the CDR3: TGCGCCAGCAGCTTGCCGCTAGCGGGAGATACGGATGAGCAGTTCTTC. It codes for CASSLPLAGDTDEQFF.

This clonotype occurred many times. The genes are TRBV7-2 and TRBJ2-5; 8 bases are shared with TRBD1. The ends lost 4 bases at V and 0 bases at J; junction bases unmatched: 4. Germline V gene data show CDR1 as SGHTA and CDR2 as FQGNSA. The length of the CDR3 is 15 residues. The CDR3 DNA reads TGTGCCAGCAGCTGGGGGACAGGACACCAAGAGACCCAGTACTTC. Amino acid sequence: CASSWGTGHQETQYF.

The J gene is TRBJ1-4, the V gene TRBV9; possible D gene TRBD1, 5 bases. Trimming pared 3 bases from V and 0 bases from J, leaving 12 bases between. The CDR3 is made up of 16 amino acids. Germline lookup yields CDR1 SGDLS and CDR2 YYNGEE. The CDR3 DNA reads as TGTGCCAGCAGCGCAACGACGGGGCCAACTAATGAAAAACTGTTTTTT. Protein: CASSATTGPTNEKLFF.

The genes are TRBV28 and TRBJ2-7, with 8 bases aligning to TRBD1. With 5 bases clipped from V and 4 bases from J, the junction kept 4 bases outside the gene matches. Germline CDR1 and CDR2: MDHEN and SYDVKM. This CDR3 spans 13 amino acids. CDR3 loop: CASSGRGLYEQYF. CDR3 coding DNA: TGTGCCAGCAGTGGCAGGGGGCTTTACGAGCAGTACTTC.

Ten or more counts support this clonotype. The chain employs TRBV27 and TRBJ1-5; D not certain. This CDR3 region has 14 residues. The V end lost 6 bases, the J end lost 3 bases, and 12 bases lay between the germline ends. Germline V lookup: CDR1 MNHEY, CDR2 SMNVEV (reference sequence). The CDR3 loop reads CASRPYGNNQPQHF. The CDR3, as DNA: TGTGCCAGCAGGCCGTACGGAAACAATCAGCCCCAGCATTTT.

In this sample, this clonotype turned up many times. This chain connects TRBV7-3 to TRBJ2-5; 7 bases line up with TRBD1. The germline V gene has CDR1 SGHTA and CDR2 FQGTGA. The V gene end was trimmed by 8 bases and the J gene end by 4 bases; junction bases not matched to a gene: 13. The CDR3 extends over 15 amino acids. CDR3 residues: CASPSGDSERETQYF. DNA for the CDR3: TGTGCCAGCCCCAGTGGGGACAGCGAACGAGAGACCCAGTACTTC.

This clonotype was found a few times. The chain joins TRBV20-1 to TRBJ2-7; 9 positions match TRBD1. Germline V gives CDR1 DFQATT, CDR2 SNEGSKA (reference sequence). The CDR3 contains 14 residues. V dropped 5 bases and J dropped 4; count of bases not matched to a gene: 9. The chain's CDR3 is CSAGNRGLLYEQYF. CDR3 DNA: TGCAGTGCTGGAAACAGGGGGCTTCTATACGAGCAGTACTTC.

This chain joins TRBV7-3 and TRBJ2-3; D may be TRBD2 (5 bases). Per germline, CDR1 SGHTA and CDR2 FQGTGA. This CDR3 region has 14 residues. V lost 5 bases and J lost 2, with 11 bases in between. The CDR3 nucleotides read TGTGCCAGCAGCATCAGCGGTATCACAGATACGCAGTATTTT. Amino acids: CASSISGITDTQYF.

The chain couples TRBV5-6 to TRBJ1-6, with D possibly matching TRBD1 (5 bases). V was clipped by 4 bases and J by 6 bases, with 23 bases between them. CDR3 length equals 18 residues. Germline V gene lookup returns CDR1 SGHDT and CDR2 YYEEEE. For the CDR3, the DNA is TGTGCCAGCAGCGTGGGGGGGGGATATCGACTACTTAATTCACCCCTCCACTTT. This codes for CASSVGGGYRLLNSPLHF.

V usage is TRBV20-1 and J usage is TRBJ2-1; 8 bases line up with TRBD2. This CDR3 region has 16 residues. Germline trimming cut 1 base from V and 8 bases from J; bases unmatched to any gene: 13. Germline CDR1 and CDR2: DFQATT and SNEGSKA (reference sequence). The CDR3 region is CSARVRGTRLLHEQFF. CDR3 sequence (DNA): TGCAGTGCTAGAGTGCGGGGGACTAGACTTTTGCATGAGCAGTTCTTC.